A single sample is the source of the 20 T cell receptor beta chains below, sequenced in a study of human thymus T cells. Clones were sequenced by immunoSEQ multiplex PCR, and TCRdb holds only the in-frame ones, with some missing. This sample has some 40,000 clones, with approximately 93% found just once. Sequencing used blood. Source of these receptors: a boy under two years old with a congenital heart defect but otherwise immunologically healthy.

V gene TRBV5-6 combines with J gene TRBJ1-1; no clear D gene. The CDR3 is made up of 13 amino acids. V gave up 2 bases and J gave up 2 bases, with 7 bases separating them. CDR1 and CDR2 (germline): SGHDT, YYEEEE. CDR3 sequence: CASSFACNTEAFF. The CDR3 region has the DNA TGTGCCAGCAGCTTTGCCTGTAACACTGAAGCTTTCTTT.

The V and J genes are TRBV5-8 and TRBJ2-1, with 11 bases fitting TRBD2. Trimming took 4 bases from V and 7 from J; bases not matched to a gene: 13. CDR1 and CDR2 from the germline V gene are SGHTS and YDEGEE. This CDR3 has 17 residues. In DNA, the CDR3 is TGTGCCAGCAGCCCCGCTACAACTAGCGGGGGTATAAATGAGCAGTTCTTC. It translates to CASSPATTSGGINEQFF.

This clone was recorded only once. This rearrangement joins TRBV6-1 to TRBJ2-7, with D possibly being TRBD2 (5 bases). Trimming cost V 2 bases and J 2 bases, with 10 bases left between them. The V gene's germline CDR1 is MNHNS and CDR2 SASEGT. The CDR3 runs 14 residues. The CDR3 DNA reads TGTGCCAGCAGTGAATGGGAGAACCCCTACGAGCAGTACTTC. Its translation is CASSEWENPYEQYF.

The chain uses TRBV4-3 and TRBJ2-3; D is possibly TRBD1 (5 bases). V was pared by 1 base and J by 5 bases, with 7 bases between. Germline-derived CDR1 and CDR2 are LGHNA and YSLEER. This CDR3 comprises 13 residues. The CDR3 nucleotides read TGCGCCAGCAGCCAAGCTCAGGGAGATACGCAGTATTTT. Amino acid sequence: CASSQAQGDTQYF.

This clone was observed a handful of times. The V and J genes are TRBV4-3 and TRBJ1-2; 7 bases agree with TRBD1. The CDR3 spans 14 residues. CDR1 and CDR2 from the germline V gene are LGHNA and YSLEER. V gave up 0 bases and J gave up 6 bases; unmatched junction bases: 4. Written as DNA, the CDR3 is TGCGCCAGCAGCCAAGAGACAGGGAGGGATGGCTACACCTTC. This codes for CASSQETGRDGYTF.

This chain connects TRBV12-5 to TRBJ2-1; TRBD2 agrees at 13 bases. Germline V gives CDR1 LGHNT, CDR2 FRNRAP. The length of the CDR3 is 15 residues. Germline trimming cut 6 bases from V and 8 bases from J; bases unmatched to any gene: 7. The DNA for the CDR3 is TGTGCTAGTGGCCCACTAGCGGGGGGGCCCGATGAGCAGTTCTTC. Translated: CASGPLAGGPDEQFF. The full variable domain, its missing parts supplied by reference TRBV12-5 and TRBJ2-1, is DARVTQTPRHKVTEMGQEVTMRCQPILGHNTVFWYRQTMMQGLELLAYFRNRAPLDDSGMPKDRFSAEMPDATLATLKIQPSEPRDSAVYFCASGPLAGGPDEQFFGPGTRLTVL.

This chain joins TRBV4-1 and TRBJ2-7; no reliable D call. This CDR3 is built from 11 residues. V lost 1 base to trimming and J lost 6 bases, with 4 bases between them. From germline, CDR1 is MGHRA and CDR2 YSYEKL. The CDR3 nucleotides read TGCGCCAGCAGCCAAGCCGGCGAGCAGTACTTC. Its translation is CASSQAGEQYF.

The chain is built from TRBV2 and TRBJ2-3; TRBD1 matches at 9 bases. Germline CDR1 is SNHLY and CDR2 is FYNNEI. The CDR3 consists of 16 residues. The ends lost 7 bases at V and 1 base at J; junction bases unmatched: 9. The CDR3 DNA reads TGTGCCAGCATTAAACAGGGGGCATATCGCACAGATACGCAGTATTTT. This gives the protein CASIKQGAYRTDTQYF.

The genes are TRBV28 and TRBJ1-6; 8 bases are shared with TRBD1. This CDR3 comprises 15 residues. J gave up 7 bases and V 3 bases, and 5 bases lay outside the gene matches. Germline assignment: CDR1 MDHEN and CDR2 SYDVKM. The CDR3 protein is CASSLYRGGNSPLHF. CDR3 nucleotide sequence: TGTGCCAGCAGTTTGTACAGGGGGGGGAATTCACCCCTCCACTTT.

This chain links TRBV4-1 with TRBJ2-5; possible D gene TRBD1, 6 bases. CDR1 and CDR2 (germline): MGHRA, YSYEKL. Trimming left V 2 bases short and J 5 bases short, with 12 bases between. This CDR3 has 14 amino acids. The CDR3: CASSQKDGGETQYF. DNA of the CDR3: TGCGCCAGCAGCCAAAAGGATGGGGGCGAGACCCAGTACTTC.

This chain uses TRBV5-1 with TRBJ1-2; a weak D match, TRBD1 (5 bases). The V end was cut by 5 bases, the J end by 4 bases, with 18 bases between. CDR1 is SGHRS, CDR2 YFSETQ, per germline. This CDR3 is built from 15 residues. CDR3 region: CASREHPSGSYGYTF. DNA of the CDR3: TGCGCCAGCAGAGAACACCCCTCAGGGTCCTATGGCTACACCTTC.

The chain has TRBV2 and TRBJ1-4; D is unclear. The CDR3 length is 15 residues. Germline V gives CDR1 SNHLY, CDR2 FYNNEI. Between the trimmed V and J ends, which lost 6 bases and 0 bases, there was a span of 11 bases. CDR3 DNA sequence: TGTGCCAGCAGAGCCCTTCTTTCAACTAATGAAAAACTGTTTTTT. Translation: CASRALLSTNEKLFF.

The genes are TRBV5-1 and TRBJ2-3; no definite D call. Trimming pared 4 bases from V and 4 bases from J, leaving 10 bases between. Germline V gene sequence: CDR1 SGHRS, CDR2 YFSETQ. The CDR3 is made up of 13 amino acids. In nucleotides, the CDR3 is TGCGCCAGCAGCACTTGGACGGCAGATACGCAGTATTTT. This translates into CASSTWTADTQYF.

CDR3 amino acids: CASSDLQGNYGYTF. For the CDR3, the DNA is TGCGCCAGCAGTGATTTACAGGGAAACTATGGCTACACCTTC. The rearrangement uses TRBV10-2 and TRBJ1-2, with D tentatively TRBD1 (6 bases). CDR1 WSHSY and CDR2 SAAADI come from the germline V gene. V was cut by 3 bases and J by 2 bases, with 10 bases left in between. The CDR3 is 14 amino acids.

The gene calls are TRBV6-6 and TRBJ1-1; TRBD1 agrees at 9 bases. V lost 10 bases, J lost 0 bases, and 6 bases stayed unmatched. There are 14 residues in the CDR3. The germline V gene has CDR1 MNHNY and CDR2 SVGAGI (reference sequence). CDR3 DNA sequence: TGTGCCACCGGACAGGGGCGGATGAACACTGAAGCTTTCTTT. Amino acids: CATGQGRMNTEAFF.

The V and J genes are TRBV2 and TRBJ1-2; D uncertain. Germline lookup yields CDR1 SNHLY and CDR2 FYNNEI. Trimming removed 6 bases at V and 2 bases at J, with 1 base between. The CDR3 loop spans 10 amino acids. The CDR3 region is CASRNYGYTF. The CDR3 DNA reads TGTGCCAGCAGGAACTATGGCTACACCTTC.

J is TRBJ1-3 and V is TRBV7-8, with D hard to call. The V end was cut by 5 bases, the J end by 0 bases, with 11 bases between. In germline, CDR1 is SGHVS, CDR2 FQNEAQ. This CDR3 contains 15 residues. For the CDR3, the DNA is TGTGCCAGCAGCCGTGACGGTTTCTCTGGAAACACCATATATTTT. Amino acids: CASSRDGFSGNTIYF.

The CDR3 loop reads CASSARQGTDTQYF. The CDR3 DNA reads as TGTGCCAGCAGCGCGAGACAGGGCACAGATACGCAGTATTTT. The rearrangement joins TRBV9 to TRBJ2-3, with D possibly being TRBD1 (6 bases). The germline V and J ends were trimmed by 3 bases and 1 base, with 9 bases remaining between them. Germline CDR1 SGDLS, CDR2 YYNGEE. CDR3 size: 14 residues.

The CDR3 sequence is CASRSSGTALDEQYF. The CDR3 nucleotides are TGTGCCAGCAGGTCCTCCGGGACAGCCCTTGACGAGCAGTACTTC. The genes are TRBV28 and TRBJ2-7, with 7 bases lining up with TRBD1. Germline assignment: CDR1 MDHEN and CDR2 SYDVKM. The CDR3 spans 15 residues. V trimming: 6 bases; J trimming: 5 bases; junction bases outside the gene matches: 13.

The V call is TRBV4-3, the J call TRBJ2-3; D may be TRBD1 or TRBD2 (5 bases each). Germline V lookup: CDR1 LGHNA, CDR2 YSLEER. The CDR3 sequence is 17 residues long. Trimming stripped 0 bases from V and 2 bases from J, with 15 bases between. The CDR3 reads CASSQDRGRSYTDTQYF. Here the CDR3 DNA reads TGCGCCAGCAGCCAAGATCGGGGCAGGTCCTACACAGATACGCAGTATTTT.